This T cell receptor beta chain is from a study of breast tumors, draining lymph nodes, adjacent tissues. Turning to this clonotype: The antigen is undetermined.

The CDR3 sequence is 16 residues long. Germline values: CDR1 SNHLY, CDR2 FYNNEI. The ends were cut back, 2 bases at V and 2 bases at J, with 14 bases in the middle. TCRdb reanalysed the multiplex PCR reads using MiXCR and keeps one entry per CDR3 protein. The sample shows some 150,000 distinct CDR3 sequences, approximately 20% of them seen only once. Study-wide findings and caveats: Data fit most tumor T cells coming from lymph node, expanding in tumor. Tumors had less TCR diversity than lymph nodes, more than nontumor tissue.

Samples came from axillary lymph nodes draining the breast cancer. The sample comprised axillary lymph node tissue. The gene calls are TRBV2 and TRBJ2-3; D gene uncertain. The source is a female donor with breast cancer. Some clones in this sample may be carry-over from other donors' samples. The CDR3 region has the DNA TGTGCCAGCAGTGAATTCAGGTCAGAACCCACAGATACGCAGTATTTT. The encoded protein is CASSEFRSEPTDTQYF.